These 30 T cell receptor beta chains share one sample of origin, sequenced in a study of blood T cells in healthy people across ages. A sample-barcoded 5' primer and a J-beta primer mix were used in a second PCR of about 6 to 12 cycles. TCRdb re-analysed the 5' RACE reads in MiXCR, keeping a single row per CDR3 protein. Found here are hundreds of thousands of distinct CDR3 sequences, around 43% of them singletons; the top ten hold about 30%. The specimen was blood. These receptors were collected from a man of 80 years or more in good health.

This clonotype was seen repeatedly, ten times or more. The V gene is TRBV6-2 or TRBV6-3, the J gene TRBJ2-4; D is perhaps TRBD2 (5 bases). This CDR3 has 15 residues. The germline V and J ends were trimmed by 0 bases and 13 bases, with 19 bases remaining between them. Germline V lookup: CDR1 MNHEY, CDR2 SVGEGT. The CDR3 DNA reads TGTGCCAGCAGTTACTCGTCGAGGGCCTTGGGGAACCAGTACTTC. It translates to CASSYSSRALGNQYF.

This clonotype was seen more than once but under ten times. The rearrangement joins TRBV25-1 to TRBJ1-1; tentatively, D is TRBD1 (5 bases). The CDR3 runs 13 residues. Trimming took off 2 bases at V and 11 bases at J, with 15 bases between the two ends. Germline V gene lookup returns CDR1 MGHDK and CDR2 SYGVNS. The CDR3 DNA follows: TGTGCCAGCAGTGAACAGGGAGGGAGGGGTGCTTTCTTT. This sequence encodes CASSEQGGRGAFF.

The table lists this clonotype with a few counts. The genes are TRBV10-3 and TRBJ2-5; 8 bases agree with TRBD2. Per germline, CDR1 ENHRY and CDR2 SYGVKD. V was pared by 6 bases and J by 4 bases, with 7 bases of the junction left unmatched. The length of the CDR3 is 14 residues. CDR3 amino acids: CAISGGAAGETQYF. The DNA of the CDR3 is TGTGCCATCAGCGGGGGGGCCGCGGGAGAGACCCAGTACTTC.

This clonotype was seen a few times. The chain uses TRBV2 and TRBJ2-1; perhaps TRBD2 as D (6 bases). The germline CDR1 and CDR2 sequences are SNHLY and FYNNEI. The CDR3 extends over 11 amino acids. The V end lost 8 bases, the J end lost 12 bases, and 14 bases lay between the germline ends. CDR3 DNA sequence: TGTGCCAGCCTACTAGCTGGAGCGCAGTTCTTC. Amino acid sequence: CASLLAGAQFF.

The chain uses TRBV3-1 and TRBJ2-3, with 10 bases identical to TRBD2. The CDR3 consists of 17 residues. J gave up 6 bases and V 4 bases, and 13 bases lay outside the gene matches. Germline V gene lookup returns CDR1 LGHDT and CDR2 YNNKEL (reference sequence). The CDR3 DNA reads TGTGCCAGCAGCCTTAAAGGCGCTAGCGGGGGATTGGATACGCAGTATTTT. Residues: CASSLKGASGGLDTQYF.

This clonotype was detected only a few times. The chain uses TRBV5-1 and TRBJ2-7; TRBD2 matches 7 bases. Germline-derived CDR1 and CDR2 are SGHRS and YFSETQ. The length of the CDR3 is 15 residues. V shed 4 bases and J 1 base; nucleotides not matched to a gene: 8. The CDR3 region is CASSKISGSSYEQYF. The CDR3 nucleotides are TGCGCCAGCAGCAAAATTAGCGGGTCATCCTACGAGCAGTACTTC.

This clonotype has a handful of counts. The chain uses TRBV3-1 and TRBJ2-4; 7 bases map to TRBD1. The CDR3 spans 16 residues. V lost 4 bases, J lost 0 bases, and 6 bases stayed unmatched. Germline V gene sequence: CDR1 LGHDT, CDR2 YNNKEL (reference sequence). For the CDR3, the DNA is TGTGCCAGCAGCCCTACAGGGGCACTAGCCAAAAACATTCAGTACTTC. As protein: CASSPTGALAKNIQYF.

The V call is TRBV6-2 or TRBV6-3, the J call TRBJ1-5; 8 bases map to TRBD1. The germline V gene has CDR1 MNHEY and CDR2 SVGEGT. J was trimmed by 3 bases and V by 5 bases; bases with no gene match: 6. There are 15 residues in the CDR3. CDR3 region: CASSLTGVPNQPQHF. CDR3 bases: TGTGCCAGCAGTCTGACAGGGGTCCCCAATCAGCCCCAGCATTTT.

V gene TRBV11-1 combines with J gene TRBJ2-1, with 8 bases that match TRBD1. V trimming: 5 bases; J trimming: 1 base; junction bases outside the gene matches: 7. Germline CDR1 SGHAT, CDR2 FQDESV (reference sequence). The CDR3 extends over 16 amino acids. The CDR3 loop reads CASSVQGDWSYNEQFF. For the CDR3, the DNA is TGTGCCAGCAGCGTACAGGGGGATTGGTCCTACAATGAGCAGTTCTTC.

The chain couples TRBV20-1 to TRBJ2-1; 7 nucleotides match TRBD2. J gave up 3 bases and V 5 bases, and 4 bases lay outside the gene matches. CDR1 is DFQATT, CDR2 SNEGSKA, per germline (reference sequence). The CDR3 consists of 13 residues. CDR3: CSAGSGNYNEQFF. DNA for the CDR3: TGCAGTGCTGGGAGCGGGAACTACAATGAGCAGTTCTTC.

Remarks on this clonotype: A much more abundant neighbour one base away suggests this may be a read error. The V gene is TRBV11-2, the J gene TRBJ2-3; 10 positions match TRBD1. The germline gives CDR1 SGHAT, CDR2 FQNNGV. Trimming took 8 bases from V and 4 from J; bases not matched to a gene: 9. The CDR3 is 15 residues long. The CDR3 DNA follows: TGTGCCAGCGGCGCAAGGGACAGGGGCGCAGATACGCAGTATTTT. It is translated as CASGARDRGADTQYF.

V gene TRBV5-1 combines with J gene TRBJ2-7, with 8 bases that match TRBD2. The trim removed 0 bases at V and 0 bases at J, leaving 5 bases unmatched. This CDR3 has 16 amino acids. Germline CDR1 is SGHRS and CDR2 is YFSETQ. The CDR3 here is CASSLAGGGYSYEQYF. Here the CDR3 DNA reads TGCGCCAGCAGCTTGGCCGGGGGGGGGTACTCCTACGAGCAGTACTTC.

This clonotype was seen repeatedly, ten times or more. The rearrangement joins TRBV29-1 to TRBJ2-1, with D possibly TRBD1 on 6 matching bases. With the DNA end fitting TRBJ2-7 better, the J assignment may be wrong. The germline V gene encodes CDR1 SQVTM and CDR2 ANQGSEA. The CDR3 is made up of 13 amino acids. The CDR3 nucleotides read TGCAGCATCGGGACATACTCCTACAATGAGCAGTACTTC. It translates to CSIGTYSYNEQYF.

The chain couples TRBV2 to TRBJ2-3; D gene uncertain. This CDR3 has 11 amino acids. Per germline, CDR1 SNHLY and CDR2 FYNNEI. Trimming pared 6 bases from V and 13 bases from J, leaving 14 bases between. As DNA, the CDR3 is TGTGCCAGCAGCCCCAGGATAGACGAGTATTTT. Its protein product is CASSPRIDEYF.

There are a few counts of this clonotype. The rearrangement uses TRBV20-1 and TRBJ2-5, with D possibly matching TRBD1 (6 bases). V was pared by 3 bases and J by 4 bases, with 9 bases between. CDR3 length: 12 residues. The germline V gene encodes CDR1 DFQATT and CDR2 SNEGSKA (reference sequence). The CDR3 loop is CSASEGVETQYF. The CDR3 DNA reads as TGCAGTGCTAGTGAGGGGGTAGAGACCCAGTACTTC.

The chain uses TRBV6-2 or TRBV6-3 and TRBJ2-5; D might be TRBD2 (5 bases). In germline, CDR1 is MNHEY, CDR2 SVGEGT. The germline V and J ends were trimmed by 6 bases and 3 bases, with 14 bases remaining between them. The CDR3 totals 14 residues. The CDR3 is CASRAIKREETQYF. The CDR3 bases are TGTGCCAGCAGAGCTATAAAGAGGGAAGAGACCCAGTACTTC.

The J gene is TRBJ2-3, the V gene TRBV6-5; 11 bases are shared with TRBD2. J gave up 1 base and V 0 bases, and 6 bases lay outside the gene matches. Per germline, CDR1 MNHEY and CDR2 SVGAGI. The CDR3 length is 18 residues. The CDR3 region is CASSYSNSGGGGTDTQYF. CDR3 DNA sequence: TGTGCCAGCAGTTACTCTAATAGCGGGGGGGGAGGCACAGATACGCAGTATTTT.

In regard to this clonotype: Given a much more abundant clone one base away, this may be a read error. The V and J genes are TRBV29-1 and TRBJ2-5, with D possibly matching TRBD2 (6 bases). The J call is in doubt because the DNA end fits TRBJ2-7 better. Germline V gives CDR1 SQVTM, CDR2 ANQGSEA. CDR3 size: 13 residues. CDR3 sequence (DNA): TGCAGCGTTGAGGGAGGACGGGGCAGCGAGCAGTACTTC. This translates into CSVEGGRGSEQYF.

The V call is TRBV9, the J call TRBJ2-7, with 8 bases fitting TRBD1. Germline CDR1 and CDR2: SGDLS and YYNGEE. The CDR3 has 15 residues. Trimming removed 0 bases from V and 5 bases from J; junction bases left unmatched: 7. CDR3 protein: CASSVDHRGTHEQYF. The DNA for the CDR3 is TGTGCCAGCAGCGTAGATCACAGGGGGACCCACGAGCAGTACTTC. Together with reference TRBV9 and TRBJ2-7, the CDR3 gives the full variable domain: DSGVTQTPKHLITATGQRVTLRCSPRSGDLSVYWYQQSLDQGLQFLIQYYNGEERAKGNILERFSAQQFPDLHSELNLSSLELGDSALYFCASSVDHRGTHEQYFGPGTRLTVT.

This clonotype was observed a single time. This chain links TRBV9 with TRBJ2-4; 10 bases line up with TRBD1. TRBJ2-7 matches the DNA end more closely, so the J call is doubtful. Germline V gives CDR1 SGDLS, CDR2 YYNGEE. The CDR3 has 15 residues. CDR3 loop: CASSVAGQGRNEQYF. CDR3 DNA sequence: TGTGCCAGCAGCGTAGCGGGACAGGGGCGCAACGAGCAGTACTTC.

The chain employs TRBV6-2 or TRBV6-3 and TRBJ2-4; D tentatively fits TRBD1 or TRBD2 (5 bases each). This CDR3 region has 15 residues. V was cut by 6 bases and J by 0 bases, with 12 bases left in between. Germline CDR1 reads MNHEY; CDR2 reads SVGEGT. CDR3: CASSPGTAAKNIQYF. The CDR3 coding sequence is TGTGCCAGCAGCCCCGGGACCGCAGCCAAAAACATTCAGTACTTC.

This clonotype was detected only a few times. This rearrangement joins TRBV27 to TRBJ2-4, with D perhaps matching TRBD1 (5 bases). The CDR3 loop spans 15 amino acids. V gave up 6 bases and J gave up 0 bases, with 12 bases separating them. CDR1 and CDR2 from the germline V gene are MNHEY and SMNVEV (reference sequence). CDR3 sequence (DNA): TGTGCCAGCAGCCTCAGGGTAACAGCCAAAAACATTCAGTACTTC. It specifies CASSLRVTAKNIQYF.

In its sample, this clonotype was seen once. The V call is TRBV20-1, the J call TRBJ2-5; D is uncertain. The germline CDR1 and CDR2 sequences are DFQATT and SNEGSKA (reference sequence). Trimming took 2 bases from V and 1 from J, leaving 11 bases between them. The CDR3 is made up of 14 amino acids. Written as DNA, the CDR3 is TGCAGTGCTAGACCACAGTTACCCCAAGAGACCCAGTACTTC. It is translated as CSARPQLPQETQYF.

This chain connects TRBV7-2 to TRBJ1-2, with D uncertain. Germline loops: CDR1 SGHTA, CDR2 FQGNSA. CDR3 size: 13 residues. The ends were cut back, 4 bases at V and 8 bases at J, with 14 bases in the middle. The CDR3 DNA sequence: TGTGCCAGCAGCTCCAGGTCCCCTTGGGGCTACACCTTC. Protein: CASSSRSPWGYTF. Together with reference TRBV7-2 and TRBJ1-2, the CDR3 gives the full variable domain: GAGVSQSPSNKVTEKGKDVELRCDPISGHTALYWYRQSLGQGLEFLIYFQGNSAPDKSGLPSDRFSAERTGGSVSTLTIQRTQQEDSAVYLCASSSRSPWGYTFGSGTRLTVV.

As to this clonotype: A much larger clone sits a single nucleotide away, making a read error possible. This rearrangement joins TRBV12-3 or TRBV12-4 to TRBJ2-5; 7 nucleotides line up with TRBD2. The CDR3 consists of 15 residues. Losses at the gene ends were 6 bases for V and 11 bases for J; bases not matched to a gene: 18. This chain's CDR3 is CASSIASGAGYEQYF. In DNA form, the CDR3 reads TGTGCCAGCAGCATAGCTAGCGGAGCCGGGTATGAGCAGTACTTC.

This clonotype was counted only a few times. V and J are TRBV6-5 and TRBJ1-4; D is uncertain. Germline V CDR1 and CDR2: MNHEY, SVGAGI. Trimming cost V 4 bases and J 0 bases, with 18 bases left between them. The CDR3 consists of 18 residues. The CDR3 sequence is CASSFSRQASSTNEKLFF. The CDR3 coding sequence is TGTGCCAGCAGTTTCTCCCGACAAGCTAGTTCAACTAATGAAAAACTGTTTTTT.

This clonotype came up a few times. V gene TRBV6-1 combines with J gene TRBJ2-1, with D possibly TRBD2 on 5 matching bases. The J call is uncertain, as TRBJ2-7 better fits the DNA end. Germline loops: CDR1 MNHNS, CDR2 SASEGT. CDR3 size: 16 residues. Here the CDR3 DNA reads TGTGCCAGCAGTCGCAGACGGGGAAGCGCCTACAATGAGCAGTACTTC. It encodes CASSRRRGSAYNEQYF.

The V call is TRBV7-2, the J call TRBJ2-7; 11 bases match TRBD2. Germline V gives CDR1 SGHTA, CDR2 FQGNSA. V lost 5 bases to trimming and J lost 1 base; unmatched junction nucleotides: 7. CDR3 length: 16 amino acids. CDR3 amino acids: CASSGRLAGPSYEQYF. The CDR3 coding sequence is TGTGCCAGCAGCGGGCGACTAGCGGGACCTTCCTACGAGCAGTACTTC.

This chain joins TRBV4-3 and TRBJ2-7, with 13 bases aligning to TRBD2. Looked up from germline, CDR1 is LGHNA and CDR2 is YSLEER. After removal of 2 bases from V and 7 bases from J, the junction contained 5 bases not matched to a gene. This CDR3 is 15 amino acids long. The CDR3 DNA reads as TGCGCCAGCAGCCAAACTAGCGGGAGGGCCTCTGAGCAGTACTTC. This gives the protein CASSQTSGRASEQYF.

The chain couples TRBV7-2 to TRBJ1-5; 7 positions agree with TRBD1. J lost 5 bases, V lost 6 bases, and 10 bases had no gene match. CDR1 is SGHTA, CDR2 FQGNSA, per germline. The CDR3 is 15 amino acids. Here the CDR3 reads CASSNWGTGDQPQHF. CDR3 sequence (DNA): TGTGCCAGCAGTAATTGGGGTACAGGGGATCAGCCCCAGCATTTT.